This T cell receptor (beta chain) is drawn from a study of T cell repertoires in cytomegalovirus infection. Study-wide background: Used in the study were CMV epitopes, some recently identified and HLA-C-restricted, others well-studied and HLA-B-restricted. Both a matching HLA type and CMV infection were indicated by public TCR beta signatures.

The study, taken as a whole, reports: CMV carriers having the relevant HLA were flagged by cumulative public TCR beta family frequency. Ex vivo, HLA-C-restricted CMV-specific TCR beta clonotypes prevailed over the rest of the response.

TCRdb processed the reads anew with MiXCR; each CDR3 protein has one entry. The top ten clones hold about 14% of a sample with about 310,000 distinct CDR3 sequences, around 25% of them seen once. The table lists this clonotype with many counts. Its specificity is unknown. A read error may produce the germline difference seen at one junction end. The CDR3 contains 15 residues. The germline V gene has CDR1 SGHTA and CDR2 FQGNSA. The sequenced sample was cultured PBMCs, obtained from culture after CMV antigen stimulation. The V gene is TRBV7-2, the J gene TRBJ1-6; D remains unclear. The sequence was obtained from a human donor in good health (CMV status not recorded). Some clones in this sample may be carry-over from other donors' samples. CDR3 nucleotides: TGTGCCAGCGGCTTGCAAACACCGGGCCACTCACCCCTCCACTTT. Protein product: CASGLQTPGHSPLHF.